What follows describes a single TCR beta chain. There is no known antigen for this receptor. No per-base quality is available; no much larger clone lies one base away. Libraries were constructed by the immunoSEQ multiplex PCR assay. RNA was extracted from all samples and reverse transcribed into cDNA, which served as template for TCR sequencing. SuperScript III was used to make first-strand cDNA, primed with a 2:1 mix of oligo-dT and random hexamers. A synthetic immune receptor repertoire was used to gauge amplification bias, and whatever bias remained was removed computationally. Regarding the original processing steps: Raw reads were preprocessed for error removal, and CDR3 was defined according to IMGT conventions as running from the conserved cysteine to phenylalanine. Clonality was calculated as 1 minus Shannon entropy normalized by log2 of the number of productive unique TCRs. Scalp TCRbeta sequences were cross-referenced with sorted blood CD4 and CD8 repertoires so that the CD4 or CD8 identity of scalp clones could be inferred. The immuneACCESS repertoire file appears here via TCRdb, limited to in-frame rearrangements. These files lack a portion of the clones; in checked studies, under half of the deficit traces to unresolved V genes, and the cause of the others is not known. D and trimming were read from the DNA, whereas the V and J calls and clone size are those reported in that table. For this sample the table gives under 300,000 clones, of which about two thirds were detected only once. The top ten clones comprise around 1.2% of the sample.

CDR1 and CDR2 are drawn from the germline V gene: SGHTA, FQGNSA. The CDR3, from cysteine to phenylalanine, totals 12 residues. The only DNA kept is the CDR3, 36 bases in frame from the first base. The germline ends are 5 bases apart after V is trimmed by 3 bases and J by 6 bases. This sample was included in a study of CD8+ T cells in alopecia areata (dated by TCRdb to the late 2010s). Turning to the overall study: Treated patients were enrolled in an open-label pilot trial of oral tofacitinib, 5 to 10 mg twice daily, for moderate-to-severe alopecia areata. Tofacitinib was given for 6 to 18 months, followed by 6 months of follow-up off drug to assess delayed response and recurrence. In both human patients and the C3H/HeJ mouse model, the study applied high-throughput TCRbeta sequencing to look at T cell clonal expansion in alopecia areata. Scalp tissue and sorted CD4+ and CD8+ peripheral blood T cells from patchy and totalis/universalis alopecia areata patients and from healthy controls were covered by human TCRbeta sequencing. Patients on tofacitinib were biopsied at baseline and after 4 and 24 weeks of treatment, and several of the patients also had a later scalp biopsy. Clonality in the scalp was compared among normal scalp (n=4), patchy alopecia areata scalp (n=8), and alopecia totalis/universalis scalp (n=8). The RNA source kit depended on sample type: the PAXgene miRNA kit for fixed scalp, the miRNeasy kit for PBMCs, and the RNeasy kit for mouse skin. Amplification of TCRbeta CDR3 regions was done by immunoSEQ multiplex PCR using 35 Vbeta forward primers and 13 Jbeta reverse primers.

Broad study findings and their caveats: Higher clonality and more expanded CD8+ clones were observed in lesional scalp than in normal scalp, particularly in alopecia totalis/universalis, a finding suggestive of antigenic drive. Unlike mouse skin, which is dominated by gammadelta T cells, normal human skin has resident alphabeta T cells that are also sequenced, and this complicates analysis of the scalp TCR repertoire. Shared TCR sequences between patients were less evident than in mice, which may be partly attributable to HLA diversity in the patient population.

The sample's time point label is to be understood as: baseline before oral tofacitinib. Lesional scalp punch biopsies and peripheral blood were obtained from alopecia areata patients. After PBMCs were isolated by density centrifugation and stained for CD3, CD4 and CD8, a FACSAria was used to sort CD4+ and CD8+ T cells. The source of this sequence is a human donor with alopecia areata. The sequence links TRBV7-2 to TRBJ1-4, with the D gene not confidently named. Sequencing was performed on CD4+ T cells sorted from blood, taken at week 0. CDR3 loop: CASSFSYEKLFF. In nucleotides, the sequence is TGTGCCAGCAGCTTTTCCTATGAAAAACTGTTTTTT.